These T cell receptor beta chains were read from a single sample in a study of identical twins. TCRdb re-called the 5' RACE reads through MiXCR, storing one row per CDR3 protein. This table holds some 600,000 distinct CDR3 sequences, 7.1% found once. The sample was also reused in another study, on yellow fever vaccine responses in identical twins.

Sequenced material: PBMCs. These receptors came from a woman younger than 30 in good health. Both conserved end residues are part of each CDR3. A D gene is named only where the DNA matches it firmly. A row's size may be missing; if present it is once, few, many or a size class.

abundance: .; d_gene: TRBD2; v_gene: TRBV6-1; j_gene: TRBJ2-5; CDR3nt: TGTGCCAGCAGTCTTCCGCCTTTCCCAGCGGGAGGGGAGACCCAGTACTTC; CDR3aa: CASSLPPFPAGGETQYF
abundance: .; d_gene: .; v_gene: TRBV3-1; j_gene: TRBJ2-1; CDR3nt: TGTGCCAGCAGCCAAGAGGTTGCGAAGGGGCACGAGCAGTTCTTC; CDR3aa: CASSQEVAKGHEQFF
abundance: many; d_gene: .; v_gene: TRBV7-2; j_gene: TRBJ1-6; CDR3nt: TGTGCCAGCAGCTTATTAGGGAATTCACCCCTCCACTTT; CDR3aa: CASSLLGNSPLHF
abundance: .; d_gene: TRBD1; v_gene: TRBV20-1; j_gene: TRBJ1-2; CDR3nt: TGCAGTGCTAGAGACCCGACAGGGTTTCAGGGCTACACCTTC; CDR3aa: CSARDPTGFQGYTF
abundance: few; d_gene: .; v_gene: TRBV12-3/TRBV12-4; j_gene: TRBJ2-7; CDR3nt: TGTGCCAGCAGTTTTATCGTGTCCGGGGGCTACGAGCAGTACTTC; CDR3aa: CASSFIVSGGYEQYF
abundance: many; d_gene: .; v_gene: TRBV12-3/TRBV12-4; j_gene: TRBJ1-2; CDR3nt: TGTGCCAGCAGTTTTGGGAGGAATGGCTACACCTTC; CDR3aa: CASSFGRNGYTF
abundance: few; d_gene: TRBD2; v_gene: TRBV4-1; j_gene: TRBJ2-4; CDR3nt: TGCGCCAGCAGCCACTACCCCGGACTAGCGGGGGATCTAGCCAAAAACATTCAGTACTTC; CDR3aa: CASSHYPGLAGDLAKNIQYF
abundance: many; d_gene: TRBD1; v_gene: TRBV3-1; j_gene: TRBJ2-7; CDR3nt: TGTGCCAGCAGCCAAGGGGGACAGGGGCCCTACGAGCAGTACTTC; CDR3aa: CASSQGGQGPYEQYF
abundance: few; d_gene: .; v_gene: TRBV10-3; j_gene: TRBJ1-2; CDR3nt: TGTGCCATCAGTGATGACAGCTACTATGGCTACACCTTC; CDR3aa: CAISDDSYYGYTF
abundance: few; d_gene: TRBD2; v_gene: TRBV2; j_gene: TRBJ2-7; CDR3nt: TGTGCCAGCAGAGCCACTAGCGGGGGTTACGAGCAGTACTTC; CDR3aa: CASRATSGGYEQYF
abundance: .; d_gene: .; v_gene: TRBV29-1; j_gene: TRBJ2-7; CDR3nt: TGCAGCGTTCAAGGCGGGGGCACCTACGAGCAGTACTTC; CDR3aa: CSVQGGGTYEQYF
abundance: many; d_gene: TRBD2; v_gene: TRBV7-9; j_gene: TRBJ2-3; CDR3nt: TGTGCCAGCAGCACCCGTGGGAGGGGAAACACAGATACGCAGTATTTT; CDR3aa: CASSTRGRGNTDTQYF
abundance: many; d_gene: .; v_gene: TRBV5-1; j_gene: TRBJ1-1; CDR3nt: TGCGCCAGCAGCTTCCTGGCAGGGTCGAACACTGAAGCTTTCTTT; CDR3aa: CASSFLAGSNTEAFF
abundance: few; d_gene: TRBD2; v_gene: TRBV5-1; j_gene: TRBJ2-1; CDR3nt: TGCGCCACTGGGACTAGCGGCACCCAGGGCTACAATGAGCAGTTCTTC; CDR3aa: CATGTSGTQGYNEQFF
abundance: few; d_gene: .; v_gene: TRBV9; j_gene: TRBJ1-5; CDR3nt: TGTGCCAGCAGCTCAGACACTTTTAGCAATCAGCCCCAGCATTTT; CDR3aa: CASSSDTFSNQPQHF